This T cell receptor beta chain was recovered during a study of regulatory T cells in long-lasting Graves disease. A note on this clonotype: What it binds is unknown.

This CDR3 is 14 amino acids long. Trimming pared 2 bases from V and 4 bases from J, leaving 12 bases between. Germline V CDR1 and CDR2: GTSNPN, SVGIG (reference sequence). Regarding time point: newly diagnosed GD, antithyroid drugs for less than 3 months. Preparation of the TCR library used RNA extracted from PBMCs. Study results and limitations: Preferential use of TRBV28, TRBJ1-2 and TRBJ2-5 was seen in persistent disease.

Both iRepertoire HTBI primers and Arm-PCR of CDR3 regions were used to build the TCR beta libraries. TCRdb re-derived calls from the multiplex PCR reads in MiXCR, one entry per CDR3 protein. The data show roughly 440,000 distinct CDR3 sequences, with over 15% seen just once and roughly 23% held by the top ten. These data were also reused for a study on T cells in Graves' hyperthyroidism and ophthalmopathy. Per that study: In the first-round RT-PCR of the TCR CDR3, the HTBI primer set was used.

This TCR was sampled from a woman between 18 and 29 years old with Graves disease. The sample here was peripheral blood mononuclear cells (PBMCs), taken at new diagnosis, from a patient treated with antithyroid drugs. This chain connects TRBV30 to TRBJ1-5; a weak D match, TRBD1 (5 bases). For the CDR3, the DNA is TGTGCCTGGAGTAGGGGCAGTGGGAATCAGCCCCAGCATTTT. Translation gives CAWSRGSGNQPQHF.